The clone carrying this TCR beta chain was detected ten times or more. Unmatched junction bases numbered 5, after V lost 3 bases and J lost 6 bases. The germline CDR1 and CDR2 sequences are KGHSH and LQKENI. CDR3 length: 14 amino acids. Via MiXCR, TCRdb re-called the 5' RACE reads, giving one row per CDR3 protein. Of roughly 100,000 distinct CDR3 sequences listed, around 13% were seen once; the top ten hold 6% to 7%. This record comes from a study of early T cells in non-severe SARS-CoV-2 infection. Sample: whole blood. This sequence was found in an adult who was a healthcare worker with PCR-confirmed SARS-CoV-2 infection or an uninfected control (not recorded which). The rearrangement uses TRBV18 and TRBJ2-3, with 8 bases fitting TRBD2. CDR3 in amino acids: CASSPRTSRDTQYF. The CDR3, as DNA: TGTGCCAGCTCACCCCGGACTAGCCGTGATACGCAGTATTTT.